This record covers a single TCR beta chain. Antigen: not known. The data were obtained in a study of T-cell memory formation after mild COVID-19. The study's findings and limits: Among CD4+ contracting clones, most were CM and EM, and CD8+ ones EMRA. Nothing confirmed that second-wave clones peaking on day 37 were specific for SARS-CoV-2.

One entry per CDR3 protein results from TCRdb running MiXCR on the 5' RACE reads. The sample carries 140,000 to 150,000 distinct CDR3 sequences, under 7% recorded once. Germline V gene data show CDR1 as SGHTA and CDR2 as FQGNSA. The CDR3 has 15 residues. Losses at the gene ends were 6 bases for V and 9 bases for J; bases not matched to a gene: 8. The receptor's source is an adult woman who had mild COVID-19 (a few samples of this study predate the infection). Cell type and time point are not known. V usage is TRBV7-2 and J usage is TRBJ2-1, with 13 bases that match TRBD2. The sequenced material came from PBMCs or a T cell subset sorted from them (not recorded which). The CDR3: CASRQGLAGRGEQFF. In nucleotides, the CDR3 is TGTGCCAGCAGACAGGGACTAGCGGGAAGGGGTGAGCAGTTCTTC.